Below, 30 T cell receptor beta chains from the same sample are listed, as sequenced in a study of T-cell reconstitution after alpha-beta-depleted transplantation in children. Unique molecular identifiers were incorporated into the prepared TCRbeta library. TCRdb processed the PCR reads anew with MiXCR; each CDR3 protein has one entry. The sample shows around 680,000 distinct CDR3 sequences, roughly 15% of them seen only once. Sequenced material: PBMCs from the stem cell graft donor, taken from the stem cell graft. The receptors shown here come from a human donor who donated a stem cell graft to a child with acute myeloid leukemia.

This clonotype has a handful of counts. The rearrangement joins TRBV7-2 to TRBJ2-1; 7 bases are shared with TRBD2. Looked up from germline, CDR1 is SGHTA and CDR2 is FQGNSA. The CDR3 is 13 residues long. V shed 6 bases, J shed 9 bases, and the junction held 8 bases outside the gene matches. CDR3 protein: CASRLAGRAEQFF. CDR3 nucleotide sequence: TGTGCCAGCAGACTCGCAGGGAGGGCTGAGCAGTTCTTC.

The rearrangement links TRBV10-3 to TRBJ2-1, with D possibly TRBD2 on 6 matching bases. Trimming removed 2 bases from V and 9 bases from J, with 17 bases in between. Germline V gene data show CDR1 as ENHRY and CDR2 as SYGVKD. The CDR3 runs to 15 residues. The CDR3 loop is CAISEPAGGLTEQFF. CDR3 in DNA: TGTGCCATCAGTGAGCCAGCCGGAGGGTTGACTGAGCAGTTCTTC.

There are a few counts of this clonotype. The chain links TRBV30 to TRBJ1-2, with D maybe TRBD1 (6 bases). This CDR3 has 13 residues. Germline V lookup: CDR1 GTSNPN, CDR2 SVGIG (reference sequence). CDR3 in amino acids: CAYPRGVGYGYTF. CDR3 DNA: TGTGCATACCCGAGGGGGGTCGGCTATGGCTACACCTTC.

There are a few counts of this clonotype. The V call is TRBV7-9, the J call TRBJ1-1; 9 nucleotides match TRBD1. The germline V gene has CDR1 SEHNR and CDR2 FQNEAQ (reference sequence). Unmatched junction bases numbered 8, after V lost 4 bases and J lost 11 bases. The CDR3 runs to 13 residues. CDR3 nucleotides: TGTGCCAGCAGCTCTCAGGGGGACAGGGAGGCTTTCTTT. As protein: CASSSQGDREAFF.

The CDR3 bases are TGTGCCAGCAGATTCGACAGGGGAGGGGAAAAACTGTTTTTT. This gives the protein CASRFDRGGEKLFF. The chain has TRBV7-9 and TRBJ1-4, with TRBD1 matching 8 bases. This CDR3 contains 14 residues. V shed 6 bases, J shed 8 bases, and the junction held 8 bases outside the gene matches. Per germline, CDR1 SEHNR and CDR2 FQNEAQ (reference sequence).

This clonotype came up many times. J is TRBJ2-2 and V is TRBV29-1; 11 bases align to TRBD2. The germline gives CDR1 SQVTM, CDR2 ANQGSEA. CDR3 length: 17 residues. The V and J ends lost 0 bases and 6 bases, in that order; junction bases with no gene match: 9. The CDR3 is CSVEEVAGGEDAGELFF. The CDR3 DNA sequence: TGCAGCGTTGAAGAGGTAGCGGGGGGGGAGGACGCCGGGGAGCTGTTTTTT.

The rearrangement joins TRBV2 to TRBJ2-7; 7 nucleotides align to TRBD1. From germline, CDR1 is SNHLY and CDR2 FYNNEI. CDR3 length equals 13 residues. With 0 bases clipped from V and 7 bases from J, the junction kept 3 bases outside the gene matches. The CDR3 DNA follows: TGTGCCAGCAGTGAAGCAGGGGGCGCGGAGCAGTACGTC. It translates to CASSEAGGAEQYV.

This clonotype was seen only a few times. The chain joins TRBV25-1 to TRBJ2-5; 8 nucleotides match TRBD1. After removal of 4 bases from V and 5 bases from J, the junction contained 6 bases not matched to a gene. CDR1 is MGHDK and CDR2 is SYGVNS in the germline V gene. CDR3 length equals 14 residues. The CDR3 loop reads CASSVGQGAETQYF. CDR3 nucleotides: TGTGCCAGCAGTGTCGGACAGGGTGCGGAGACCCAGTACTTC.

Many counts were recorded for this clonotype. The V call is TRBV12-3 or TRBV12-4, the J call TRBJ1-1; D not resolved. Trimming removed 6 bases from V and 0 bases from J, with 14 bases in between. This CDR3 is 15 amino acids long. CDR3 protein: CASRGSTDLNTEAFF. For the CDR3, the DNA is TGTGCCAGCAGAGGATCGACGGACTTGAACACTGAAGCTTTCTTT.

This clonotype was picked up a small number of times. V gene TRBV11-2 combines with J gene TRBJ2-1; 9 bases are shared with TRBD2. Per the germline V gene, CDR1 is SGHAT and CDR2 is FQNNGV. This CDR3 comprises 16 residues. The junction had 10 bases not matched to a gene; V was cut back by 3 bases and J by 7 bases. The CDR3: CASSFENAGGWNEQFF. In DNA, the CDR3 is TGTGCCAGCAGCTTCGAGAACGCGGGGGGGTGGAATGAGCAGTTCTTC.

This clonotype showed up many times. The chain uses TRBV12-3 or TRBV12-4 and TRBJ1-5; D is undetermined. V lost 3 bases, J lost 0 bases, and 3 bases lay in between. This CDR3 has 13 residues. The CDR3 DNA reads as TGTGCCAGCAGTTTTGGTAGCAATCAGCCCCAGCATTTT. Translation: CASSFGSNQPQHF.

This clonotype was seen ten or more times. The rearrangement uses TRBV20-1 and TRBJ1-5; TRBD1 agrees at 11 bases. Germline CDR1 is DFQATT and CDR2 is SNEGSKA (reference sequence). V dropped 6 bases and J dropped 3; count of bases not matched to a gene: 4. CDR3 size: 14 residues. The DNA for the CDR3 is TGCAGTGCACAGGGACAGGGGGACAATCAGCCCCAGCATTTT. Translation gives CSAQGQGDNQPQHF.

The chain carries TRBV28 and TRBJ1-1; TRBD1 might be the D (5 bases). Germline V gene sequence: CDR1 MDHEN, CDR2 SYDVKM. The CDR3 has 11 amino acids. V was clipped by 10 bases and J by 11 bases, with 17 bases between them. The CDR3 is CATGRIGAAFF. The DNA for the CDR3 is TGTGCCACCGGTAGGATTGGGGCGGCTTTCTTT.

This clonotype has only a few counts. The gene calls are TRBV20-1 and TRBJ2-7; D is undetermined. Trimming stripped 3 bases from V and 1 base from J, with 13 bases between. CDR3 length: 14 residues. Germline assignment: CDR1 DFQATT and CDR2 SNEGSKA (reference sequence). The CDR3 protein is CSARLNSDSYEQYV. In DNA form, the CDR3 reads TGCAGTGCTAGGCTAAATTCTGATTCCTACGAGCAGTACGTC.

This sequence joins TRBV19 and TRBJ1-5; the D gene is possibly TRBD1 (5 bases). The CDR3 length is 16 residues. Germline V gene data show CDR1 as LNHDA and CDR2 as SQIVND (reference sequence). V lost 5 bases, J lost 2 bases, and 16 bases lay in between. The CDR3 region is CASSSRQGWGNQPQHF. As DNA, the CDR3 is TGTGCCAGTAGTTCCCGCCAGGGTTGGGGCAATCAGCCCCAGCATTTT.

This clonotype has more than one count but fewer than ten. The CDR3 sequence: CASSFRGLRETQYF. The CDR3 coding sequence is TGTGCCAGCAGCTTCAGGGGGCTTCGAGAGACCCAGTACTTC. The rearrangement uses TRBV25-1 and TRBJ2-5, with 8 bases matching TRBD1. Germline V gene lookup returns CDR1 MGHDK and CDR2 SYGVNS. With 6 bases clipped from V and 4 bases from J, the junction kept 7 bases outside the gene matches. This CDR3 is 14 amino acids long.

The rearrangement links TRBV6-5 to TRBJ2-2; D may be TRBD1 (8 bases). Germline CDR1 reads MNHEY; CDR2 reads SVGAGI. The germline V and J ends were trimmed by 6 bases and 0 bases, with 20 bases remaining between them. The CDR3 covers 18 residues. For the CDR3, the DNA is TGTGCCAGCAGCTTCTCACAGGGGGGGTATCCGAACACCGGGGAGCTGTTTTTT. Its protein is CASSFSQGGYPNTGELFF.

The gene calls are TRBV5-1 and TRBJ2-2; 9 bases fit TRBD1. Germline values: CDR1 SGHRS, CDR2 YFSETQ. Trimming removed 4 bases from V and 3 bases from J; junction bases left unmatched: 7. The CDR3 runs 16 residues. The CDR3 region is CASSVGQGPDTGELFF. CDR3 DNA: TGCGCCAGCAGCGTAGGACAGGGGCCAGACACCGGGGAGCTGTTTTTT.

This clonotype was seen ten or more times. The chain carries TRBV7-9 and TRBJ1-1, with D perhaps TRBD1 (6 bases). Germline loops: CDR1 SEHNR, CDR2 FQNEAQ (reference sequence). V shed 5 bases and J shed 0 bases, with 10 bases lying between them. The CDR3 has 14 amino acids. This CDR3 is CASSEGGLNTEAFF. DNA of the CDR3: TGTGCCAGCAGCGAGGGGGGATTGAACACTGAAGCTTTCTTT.

The V call is TRBV6-1, the J call TRBJ1-3, with 9 positions matching TRBD1. Germline lookup yields CDR1 MNHNS and CDR2 SASEGT. J gave up 4 bases and V 6 bases, and 10 bases lay outside the gene matches. The CDR3 is 16 residues long. The chain's CDR3 is CASSLRDRVLGNTIYF. CDR3 coding DNA: TGTGCCAGCAGCCTACGGGACAGGGTTCTCGGAAACACCATATATTTT.

About this clonotype itself: A much larger clone lies one base from this, so it may be a read error. This chain connects TRBV7-2 to TRBJ2-5; D may correspond to TRBD1 or TRBD2 (5 bases each). CDR1 is SGHTA and CDR2 is FQGNSA in the germline V gene. V dropped 4 bases and J dropped 10 bases, with 10 bases sitting between them. The length of the CDR3 is 11 residues. The CDR3 DNA reads as TGTGCCAGCAGCTCTGAGGGGAGCCAGTACTTC. It specifies CASSSEGSQYF. The full variable domain, in which reference TRBV7-2 and TRBJ2-5 provide the parts outside the CDR3, is GAGVSQSPSNKVTEKGKDVELRCDPISGHTALYWYRQSLGQGLEFLIYFQGNSAPDKSGLPSDRFSAERTGGSVSTLTIQRTQQEDSAVYLCASSSEGSQYFGPGTRLLVL.

This clonotype was observed many times. CDR3 amino acids: CSVTDSSNQPQHF. CDR3 nucleotides: TGCAGCGTTACTGACAGTAGCAATCAGCCCCAGCATTTT. The chain couples TRBV29-1 to TRBJ1-5, with D tentatively TRBD1 (5 bases). Trimming cost V 5 bases and J 0 bases, with 8 bases left between them. Germline V gene lookup returns CDR1 SQVTM and CDR2 ANQGSEA. CDR3 length equals 13 residues.

The V call is TRBV7-6, the J call TRBJ2-5; maybe TRBD1 (5 bases). Germline lookup yields CDR1 SGHVS and CDR2 FNYEAQ. CDR3 length: 14 residues. Between the trimmed V and J ends, which lost 5 bases and 0 bases, there was a span of 10 bases. CDR3 DNA sequence: TGTGCCAGCAGCAAGGACAACTACCAAGAGACCCAGTACTTC. Translation: CASSKDNYQETQYF.

This chain links TRBV5-1 with TRBJ1-4, with 10 bases lining up with TRBD1. This CDR3 region has 15 residues. V trimming: 2 bases; J trimming: 5 bases; junction bases outside the gene matches: 3. Germline CDR1 reads SGHRS; CDR2 reads YFSETQ. CDR3 in amino acids: CASSFSTGGNEKLFF. CDR3 DNA sequence: TGCGCCAGCAGCTTCTCGACAGGGGGCAATGAAAAACTGTTTTTT.

This clonotype was counted between two and nine times. The rearrangement uses TRBV12-3 or TRBV12-4 and TRBJ2-7; 8 bases are a match to TRBD1. V was pared by 5 bases and J by 6 bases, with 3 bases of the junction left unmatched. The CDR3 is 12 amino acids. The CDR3 loop is CASSPTGGEQYF. The CDR3 coding sequence is TGTGCCAGCAGTCCAACAGGGGGCGAGCAGTACTTC.

This clonotype occurred many times. The chain recombines TRBV6-4 with TRBJ2-7; 7 bases agree with TRBD1. The V gene's germline CDR1 is MRHNA and CDR2 SNTAGT. V was clipped by 3 bases and J by 6 bases; unmatched bases: 5. This CDR3 region has 13 residues. The CDR3 protein is CASSERRDSEQYF. Here the CDR3 DNA reads TGTGCCAGCAGTGAACGCAGGGACAGCGAGCAGTACTTC.

The chain uses TRBV20-1 and TRBJ1-3; the match to TRBD1 covers 8 bases. Germline-derived CDR1 and CDR2 are DFQATT and SNEGSKA (reference sequence). CDR3 length: 17 amino acids. Unmatched junction bases numbered 12, after V lost 1 base and J lost 4 bases. CDR3 in amino acids: CSARAGIGQGGGNTIYF. CDR3 DNA: TGCAGTGCTAGAGCGGGGATCGGACAGGGAGGCGGAAACACCATATATTTT.

This clonotype has a handful of counts. The chain combines TRBV5-1 with TRBJ1-1; D may be TRBD1 (5 bases). Germline assignment: CDR1 SGHRS and CDR2 YFSETQ. The V gene lost 0 bases and the J gene lost 4 bases, with 10 bases spanning the gap. The CDR3 extends over 14 amino acids. CDR3 nucleotide sequence: TGCGCCAGCAGCTTGGGGAAGGGGATCACTGAAGCTTTCTTT. It codes for CASSLGKGITEAFF.

The V call is TRBV7-9, the J call TRBJ2-5, with TRBD1 matching over 7 bases. The CDR3 extends over 15 amino acids. Germline V gene sequence: CDR1 SEHNR, CDR2 FQNEAQ (reference sequence). J gave up 3 bases and V 6 bases, and 10 bases lay outside the gene matches. CDR3 nucleotide sequence: TGTGCCAGCAGACCCCGCGTGGGACAGAAAGAGACCCAGTACTTC. This encodes CASRPRVGQKETQYF.

The gene calls are TRBV20-1 and TRBJ1-2, with D unclear. The V gene's germline CDR1 is DFQATT and CDR2 SNEGSKA (reference sequence). CDR3 size: 16 residues. V lost 0 bases, J lost 0 bases, and 14 bases lay in between. The CDR3 DNA reads TGCAGTGCTAGAGAGCGGGGTAGAGGGCCTAACTATGGCTACACCTTC. This sequence encodes CSARERGRGPNYGYTF.